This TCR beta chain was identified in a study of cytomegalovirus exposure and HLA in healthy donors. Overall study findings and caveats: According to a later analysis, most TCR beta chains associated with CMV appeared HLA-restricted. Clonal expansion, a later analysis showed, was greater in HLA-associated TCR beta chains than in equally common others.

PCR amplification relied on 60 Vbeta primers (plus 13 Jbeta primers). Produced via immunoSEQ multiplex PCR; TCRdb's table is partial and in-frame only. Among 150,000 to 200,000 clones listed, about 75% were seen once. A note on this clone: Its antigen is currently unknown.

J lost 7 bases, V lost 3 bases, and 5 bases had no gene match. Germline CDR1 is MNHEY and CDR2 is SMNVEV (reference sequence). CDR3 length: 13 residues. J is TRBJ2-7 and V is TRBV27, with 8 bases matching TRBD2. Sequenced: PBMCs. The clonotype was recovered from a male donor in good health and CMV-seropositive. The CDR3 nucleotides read TGTGCCAGCAGTTTCCGGGAGGGGTATGAGCAGTACTTC. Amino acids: CASSFREGYEQYF.